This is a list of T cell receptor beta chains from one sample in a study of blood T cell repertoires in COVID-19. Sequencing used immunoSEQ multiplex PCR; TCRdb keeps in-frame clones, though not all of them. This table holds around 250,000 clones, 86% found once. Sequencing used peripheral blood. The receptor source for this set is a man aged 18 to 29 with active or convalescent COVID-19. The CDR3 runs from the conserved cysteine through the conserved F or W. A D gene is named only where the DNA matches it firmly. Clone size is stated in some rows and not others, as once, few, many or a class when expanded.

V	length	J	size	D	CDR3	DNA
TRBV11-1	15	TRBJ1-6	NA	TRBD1	CASSLGGQYNSPLHF	TGTGCCAGCAGCCTCGGGGGACAGTACAATTCACCCCTCCACTTT
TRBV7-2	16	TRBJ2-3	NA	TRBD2	CASSLGLAGSADTQYF	TGTGCCAGCAGCTTGGGACTAGCGGGATCGGCAGATACGCAGTATTTT
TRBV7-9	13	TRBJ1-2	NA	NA	CASSSTENYGYTF	TGTGCCAGCAGCTCAACAGAGAACTATGGCTACACCTTC
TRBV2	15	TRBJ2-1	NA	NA	CASRPGSVPYNEQFF	TGTGCCAGCAGGCCCGGGTCAGTACCCTACAATGAGCAGTTCTTC
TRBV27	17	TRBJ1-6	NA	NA	CASSSNGWSSYNSPLHF	TGTGCCAGCAGTTCGAACGGTTGGAGCTCCTATAATTCACCCCTCCACTTT
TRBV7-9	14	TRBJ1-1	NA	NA	CASSLAMADTEVFF	TGTGCCAGCAGCTTAGCCATGGCGGACACTGAAGTTTTCTTT
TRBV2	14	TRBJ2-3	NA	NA	CASGAGLSTDTQYF	TGTGCCAGCGGGGCCGGTCTTAGCACAGATACGCAGTATTTT
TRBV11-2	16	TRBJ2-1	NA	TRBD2	CASSLDLAGGLNEQFF	TGTGCCAGCAGCTTAGATTTAGCGGGAGGTCTAAATGAGCAGTTCTTC
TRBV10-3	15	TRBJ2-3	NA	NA	CAITAERSSTDTQYF	TGTGCCATCACCGCAGAGCGGAGCAGCACAGATACGCAGTATTTT
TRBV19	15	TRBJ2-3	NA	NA	CASSIGDRAGDTQYF	TGTGCCAGTAGTATAGGGGACAGAGCGGGAGATACGCAGTATTTT
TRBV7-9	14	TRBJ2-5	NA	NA	CASSLDLGQETQYF	TGTGCCAGCAGCTTAGACTTGGGCCAGGAGACCCAGTACTTC
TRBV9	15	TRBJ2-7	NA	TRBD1	CASSVSTGEAYEQYF	TGTGCCAGCAGCGTCTCGACAGGGGAGGCCTACGAGCAGTACTTC
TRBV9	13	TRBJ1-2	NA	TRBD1	CASSEGQGVGYTF	TGTGCCAGCAGCGAGGGACAGGGTGTAGGCTACACCTTC
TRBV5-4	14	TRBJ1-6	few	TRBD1	CASSTDRAHSPLHF	TGTGCCAGCAGCACAGACAGGGCTCATTCACCCCTCCACTTT
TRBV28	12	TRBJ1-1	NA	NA	CASRPGGSAAFF	TGTGCCAGCAGACCCGGGGGATCCGCAGCTTTCTTT
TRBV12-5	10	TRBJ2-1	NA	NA	CASALREQFF	TGTGCTAGTGCCCTCCGTGAGCAGTTCTTC
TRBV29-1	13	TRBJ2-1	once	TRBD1	CSHWDRNYNEQFF	TGCAGCCATTGGGACAGGAATTACAATGAGCAGTTCTTC
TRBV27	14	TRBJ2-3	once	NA	CASNYGGLADTQYF	TGTGCCAGCAACTACGGGGGGCTCGCAGATACGCAGTATTTT
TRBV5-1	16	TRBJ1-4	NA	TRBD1	CASSLADRVESEKLFF	TGCGCCAGCAGCTTGGCCGACAGGGTAGAGAGTGAAAAACTGTTTTTT
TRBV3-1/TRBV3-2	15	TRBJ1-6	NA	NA	CASSQDPAINSPLHF	TGTGCCAGCAGCCAAGATCCAGCGATTAATTCACCCCTCCACTTT
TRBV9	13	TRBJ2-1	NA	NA	CASSAQGPGEQFF	TGTGCCAGCAGCGCCCAAGGGCCGGGAGAGCAGTTCTTC
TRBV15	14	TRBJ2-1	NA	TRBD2	CATSREREGNEQFF	TGTGCCACCAGCAGAGAGCGGGAGGGCAATGAGCAGTTCTTC
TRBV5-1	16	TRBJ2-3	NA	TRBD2	CASSEPTGGPADTQYF	TGCGCCAGCAGCGAACCTACGGGGGGGCCGGCAGATACGCAGTATTTT
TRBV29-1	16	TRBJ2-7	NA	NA	CSVENFRAGNAYEQYF	TGCAGCGTTGAAAATTTTCGGGCGGGAAATGCCTACGAGCAGTACTTC
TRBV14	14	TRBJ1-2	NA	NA	CASSPRSWLVGYTF	TGTGCCAGCAGCCCCCGGTCCTGGTTGGTAGGCTACACCTTC
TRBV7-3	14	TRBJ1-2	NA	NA	CASSLNEAGYGYTF	TGTGCCAGCAGCTTAAATGAGGCGGGGTATGGCTACACCTTC
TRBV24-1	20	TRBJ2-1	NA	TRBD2	CATSDSLGGTSGRARDEQFF	TGTGCCACCAGTGATTCGTTGGGAGGGACTAGCGGGAGGGCCCGGGATGAGCAGTTCTTC
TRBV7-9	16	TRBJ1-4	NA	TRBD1	CASSSISGTGHAKLFF	TGTGCCAGCAGCTCTATTTCCGGGACAGGACATGCAAAACTGTTTTTT
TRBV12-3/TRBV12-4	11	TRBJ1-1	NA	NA	CATTGLTEAFF	TGTGCCACCACAGGGCTGACTGAAGCTTTCTTT
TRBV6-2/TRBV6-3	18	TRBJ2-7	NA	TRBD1	CASSYSLYLGQKPYEQYF	TGTGCCAGCAGTTACTCGCTGTATTTGGGACAGAAACCCTACGAGCAGTACTTC
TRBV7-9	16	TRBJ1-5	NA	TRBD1	CASSFAGTGGSQPQHF	TGTGCCAGCAGCTTTGCCGGGACAGGGGGCAGTCAGCCCCAGCATTTT
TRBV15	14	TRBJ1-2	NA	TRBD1	CATSRDRGSLRYTF	TGTGCCACCAGCAGAGACAGGGGGAGTTTGCGCTACACCTTC
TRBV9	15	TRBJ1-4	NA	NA	CASSAHRASNEKLFF	TGTGCCAGCAGCGCCCACAGGGCGTCTAATGAAAAACTGTTTTTT
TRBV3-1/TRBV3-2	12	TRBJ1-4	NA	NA	CASSQAIGELFF	TGTGCCAGCAGCCAAGCGATCGGTGAACTGTTTTTT
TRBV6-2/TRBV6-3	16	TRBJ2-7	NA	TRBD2	CASSYRLAGGPGEQYF	TGTGCCAGCAGTTACCGGCTAGCGGGAGGCCCTGGGGAGCAGTACTTC
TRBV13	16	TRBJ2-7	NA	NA	CASSLSSLALGYEQYF	TGTGCCAGCAGCTTATCCTCTCTAGCATTAGGCTACGAGCAGTACTTC
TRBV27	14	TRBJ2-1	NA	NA	CASSQGGSYNEQFF	TGTGCCAGCAGTCAAGGGGGCTCCTACAATGAGCAGTTCTTC
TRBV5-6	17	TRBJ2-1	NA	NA	CASSGGPTGSSYNEQFF	TGTGCCAGCAGCGGGGGACCTACAGGGAGCTCCTACAATGAGCAGTTCTTC
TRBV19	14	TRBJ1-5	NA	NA	CASVDSRYDQPQHF	TGTGCCAGCGTCGACAGTCGATATGATCAGCCCCAGCATTTT
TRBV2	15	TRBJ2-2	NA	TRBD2	CASRRLAGAGGELFF	TGTGCCAGCAGACGTCTAGCGGGAGCCGGCGGGGAGCTGTTTTTT
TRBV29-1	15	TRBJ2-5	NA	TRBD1	CSVEEGTGGQGTQYF	TGCAGCGTGGAAGAAGGGACAGGGGGCCAGGGGACCCAGTACTTC
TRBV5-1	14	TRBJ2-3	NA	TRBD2	CASRPTSGSDTQYF	TGCGCCAGCAGGCCAACTAGCGGGTCAGATACGCAGTATTTT
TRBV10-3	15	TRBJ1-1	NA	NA	CAISERGGFNTEAFF	TGTGCCATCAGTGAGCGGGGGGGCTTCAACACTGAAGCTTTCTTT
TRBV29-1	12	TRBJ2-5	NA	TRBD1	CSTQGAEETQYF	TGCAGTACTCAGGGGGCGGAGGAGACCCAGTACTTC
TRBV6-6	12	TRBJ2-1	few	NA	CASLAGRNEQFF	TGTGCCAGCCTAGCCGGACGCAATGAGCAGTTCTTC
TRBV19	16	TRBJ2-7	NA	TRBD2	CASSPRRTSASYEQYF	TGTGCCAGTAGCCCCCGTAGGACTAGCGCCTCCTACGAGCAGTACTTC
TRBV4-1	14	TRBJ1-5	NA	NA	CASSQDQGIQPQHF	TGCGCCAGCAGCCAAGATCAGGGAATCCAGCCCCAGCATTTT
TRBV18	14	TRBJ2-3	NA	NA	CASSWDSSTDTQYF	TGTGCCAGCTCCTGGGACTCTTCCACAGATACGCAGTATTTT
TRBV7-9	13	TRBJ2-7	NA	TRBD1	CASSSQGAYEQYF	TGTGCCAGCAGTTCTCAGGGGGCTTACGAGCAGTACTTC
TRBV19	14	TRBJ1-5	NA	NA	CASSRGGGNQPQHF	TGTGCCAGTAGTCGCGGGGGGGGAAATCAGCCCCAGCATTTT
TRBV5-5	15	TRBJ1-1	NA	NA	CASSLARGFGTEAFF	TGTGCCAGCAGCTTGGCCCGGGGATTTGGGACTGAAGCTTTCTTT
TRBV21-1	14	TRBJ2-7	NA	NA	CASSPRDSYYEQYF	TGTGCCAGCAGCCCTCGGGACAGCTACTACGAGCAGTACTTC
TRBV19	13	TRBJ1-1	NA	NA	CASSIARNTEAFF	TGTGCCAGTAGTATAGCCAGGAACACTGAAGCTTTCTTT